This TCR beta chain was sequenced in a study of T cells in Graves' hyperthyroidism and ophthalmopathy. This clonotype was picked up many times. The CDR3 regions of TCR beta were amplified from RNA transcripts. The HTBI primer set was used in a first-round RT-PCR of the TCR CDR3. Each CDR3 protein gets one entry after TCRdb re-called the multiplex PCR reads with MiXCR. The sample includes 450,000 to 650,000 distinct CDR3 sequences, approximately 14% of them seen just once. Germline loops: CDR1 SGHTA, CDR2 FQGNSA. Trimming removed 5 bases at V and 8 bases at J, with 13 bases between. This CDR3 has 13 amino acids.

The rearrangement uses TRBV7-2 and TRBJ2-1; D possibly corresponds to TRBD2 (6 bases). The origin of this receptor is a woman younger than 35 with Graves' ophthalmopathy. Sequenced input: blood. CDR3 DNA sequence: TGTGCCAGCAGCGCGGGACTGTCGGATGAGCAGTTCTTC. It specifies CASSAGLSDEQFF.